This T cell receptor beta chain was identified during a study of T-cell reconstitution after alpha-beta-depleted transplantation in children (dated by TCRdb to 2016 to 2017). With respect to the entire study: Using TCR repertoire profiling, the study followed T-cell immune reconstitution in a quantitative way in children after TCRalphabeta/CD19-depleted allogeneic hematopoietic cell transplantation.

About this clonotype itself: The antigen this receptor binds is unknown. A much larger clone lies one base from this, so it may be a read error.

The CDR3, cysteine through phenylalanine, is 13 amino acids long. The retained sequence is limited to the CDR3, 39 bases, with the frame set at the first base. The germline V gene sets CDR1 to SGHRS and CDR2 to YFSETQ. V gives up 0 bases and J gives up 2 bases, and the segment between their germline ends measures 6 bases. Library generation was performed with PCR. Instrument on record: Illumina HiSeq 2500. TCR library preparation used molecular barcoding, with unique molecular identifiers applied to normalize quantification of the TCRbeta repertoire. In-frame beta chains were kept once TCRdb had trimmed the public reads at Q25 with fastp and called clones with MiXCR. Rows with one shared CDR3 protein collapse into an entry with the most common genes and DNA. Counted in this sample were some 72,000 distinct CDR3 sequences; more than 5.5% of them appeared once. The ten largest clones take up less than 3% of the sample.

This TCR was recovered from a human donor who donated a stem cell graft to a child with acute lymphoblastic leukemia. This specimen consisted of PBMCs from the stem cell graft donor, obtained from the stem cell graft. The sequence is built from TRBV5-1 and TRBJ2-7; the D segment cannot be called with confidence. For the CDR3, the sequence is CASSLAWAYEQYF. The DNA sequence is given as TGCGCCAGCAGCTTGGCTTGGGCCTACGAGCAGTACTTC.